Each of the 3 T cell receptor beta chains below was sequenced from the same sample in a study of blood T cell repertoires in COVID-19 (dated by TCRdb to the early 2020s). Library method: the immunoSEQ multiplex PCR assay. TCRdb obtained this table from immuneACCESS and retained in-frame rearrangements with V and J assigned. These tables miss some clones; where compared with another copy, unresolved V genes account for less than half of the shortfall, and the remainder is unexplained. For this sample there are about 310,000 clones; 80% to 90% appear just once. Roughly 2% of the sample is taken by the ten largest. The sequencing sample was made of PBMCs or T cells enriched from blood (not recorded which). The receptors were gathered from a man younger than 45 who had recovered from COVID-19.

The genes are TRBV7-8 and TRBJ2-7, with 8 bases fitting TRBD1. This CDR3 is built from 13 residues. Germline CDR1 reads SGHVS; CDR2 reads FQNEAQ. V lost 5 bases and J lost 5; bases outside the gene matches: 5. The CDR3 reads CASSHGQGNEQYF. CDR3 sequence (DNA): TGTGCCAGCAGCCACGGACAGGGCAACGAGCAGTACTTC.

This sequence joins TRBV19 and TRBJ1-3; TRBD1 aligns across 10 bases. V dropped 7 bases and J dropped 2; count of bases not matched to a gene: 5. The germline V gene encodes CDR1 LNHDA and CDR2 SQIVND (reference sequence). This CDR3 contains 15 residues. CDR3 loop: CASTETGGTGNTIYF. The CDR3 DNA is TGTGCCAGTACCGAGACAGGGGGCACTGGAAACACCATATATTTT.

The rearrangement links TRBV6-4 to TRBJ2-2; TRBD1 aligns across 10 bases. The CDR3 runs to 16 residues. Germline V gives CDR1 MRHNA, CDR2 SNTAGT. The V gene end was trimmed by 5 bases and the J gene end by 0 bases; junction bases not matched to a gene: 3. In nucleotides, the CDR3 is TGTGCCAGCAGTAGACAGGGGGCGGCGAACACCGGGGAGCTGTTTTTT. It yields the protein CASSRQGAANTGELFF.